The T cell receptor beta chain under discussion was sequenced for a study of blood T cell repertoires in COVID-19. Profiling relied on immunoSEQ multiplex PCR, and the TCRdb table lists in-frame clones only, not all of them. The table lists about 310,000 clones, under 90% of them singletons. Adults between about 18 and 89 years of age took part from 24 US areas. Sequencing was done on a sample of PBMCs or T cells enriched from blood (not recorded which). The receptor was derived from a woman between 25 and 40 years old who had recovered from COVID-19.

The CDR3 sequence: CASSPISPPTGLLLYEQYF. The DNA for the CDR3 is TGTGCCAGCAGTCCCATATCCCCGCCGACAGGGCTCCTCCTCTACGAGCAGTACTTC. J is TRBJ2-7 and V is TRBV27; 7 nucleotides line up with TRBD1. V dropped 5 bases and J dropped 3; count of bases not matched to a gene: 22. The CDR3 runs 19 residues. Germline CDR1 reads MNHEY; CDR2 reads SMNVEV (reference sequence).